This entry features one T cell receptor beta chain sequence. What it recognizes is unknown. This CDR3 is built from 14 residues. The ends were cut back, 1 base at V and 5 bases at J, with 9 bases in the middle. From germline, CDR1 is SGDLS and CDR2 YYNGEE. Alongside a J-beta primer mix, a sample-barcoded 5' primer served in a second PCR lasting roughly 6 to 11 cycles. TCRdb reprocessed the 5' RACE reads with MiXCR, giving one entry per CDR3 protein. Of 1.5 million to 2 million distinct CDR3 sequences in the sample, 49% are singletons; the top ten hold approximately 2%. The data belong to a study of blood T cells in healthy people across ages. Study-wide points: Diversity of TCR beta correlated strongly with naive T cell percentage.

The sequenced sample was blood. This chain connects TRBV9 to TRBJ2-2, with D possibly being TRBD2 (6 bases). This receptor was taken from a woman aged 40 to 50 in good health. The CDR3 loop is CASSVTGGTGELFF. In DNA, the CDR3 is TGTGCCAGCAGCGTAACTGGAGGGACCGGGGAGCTGTTTTTT.